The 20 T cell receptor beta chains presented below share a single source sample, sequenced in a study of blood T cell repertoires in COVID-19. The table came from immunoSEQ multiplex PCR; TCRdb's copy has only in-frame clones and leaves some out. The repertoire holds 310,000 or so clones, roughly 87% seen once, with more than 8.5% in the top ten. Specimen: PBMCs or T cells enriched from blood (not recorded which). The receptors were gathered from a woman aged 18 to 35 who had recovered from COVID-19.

CDR3 sequence: CASSPYRTEAFF. Here the CDR3 DNA reads TGTGCCAGCAGTCCCTATCGGACTGAAGCTTTCTTT. V usage is TRBV28 and J usage is TRBJ1-1; no definite D call. Trimming pared 5 bases from V and 5 bases from J, leaving 9 bases between. Germline-derived CDR1 and CDR2 are MDHEN and SYDVKM. CDR3 length equals 12 residues.

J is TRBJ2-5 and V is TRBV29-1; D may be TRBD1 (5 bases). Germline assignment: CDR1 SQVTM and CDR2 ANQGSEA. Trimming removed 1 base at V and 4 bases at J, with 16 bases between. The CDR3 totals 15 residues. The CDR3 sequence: CSVEALTEVLETQYF. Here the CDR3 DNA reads TGCAGCGTTGAAGCGTTGACAGAAGTTCTAGAGACCCAGTACTTC.

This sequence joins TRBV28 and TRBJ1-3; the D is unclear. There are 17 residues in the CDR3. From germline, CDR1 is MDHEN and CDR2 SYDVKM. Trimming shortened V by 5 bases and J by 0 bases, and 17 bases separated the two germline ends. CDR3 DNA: TGTGCCAGCAGTCTCCTTGCCCCGAGGGCCTCTGGAAACACCATATATTTT. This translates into CASSLLAPRASGNTIYF.

CDR3: CASGAGYETQYF. CDR3 in DNA: TGTGCCAGCGGGGCAGGGTACGAGACCCAGTACTTC. The chain couples TRBV6-5 to TRBJ2-5; D possibly corresponds to TRBD1 (5 bases). V dropped 8 bases and J dropped 5 bases, with 12 bases sitting between them. Germline lookup yields CDR1 MNHEY and CDR2 SVGAGI. The CDR3 covers 12 residues.

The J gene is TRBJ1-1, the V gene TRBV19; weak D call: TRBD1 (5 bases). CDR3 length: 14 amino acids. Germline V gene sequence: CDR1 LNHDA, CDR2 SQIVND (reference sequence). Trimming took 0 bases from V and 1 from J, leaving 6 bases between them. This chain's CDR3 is CASSIEGQNTEAFF. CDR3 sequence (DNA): TGTGCCAGTAGTATAGAAGGACAGAACACTGAAGCTTTCTTT.

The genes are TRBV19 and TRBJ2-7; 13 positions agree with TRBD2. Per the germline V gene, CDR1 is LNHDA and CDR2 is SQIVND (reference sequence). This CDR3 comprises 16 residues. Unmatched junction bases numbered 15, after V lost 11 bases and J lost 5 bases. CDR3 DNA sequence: TGTGCCCGAATTTTAGGACTAGCGGGAGTCCGTAACGAGCAGTACTTC. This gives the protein CARILGLAGVRNEQYF.

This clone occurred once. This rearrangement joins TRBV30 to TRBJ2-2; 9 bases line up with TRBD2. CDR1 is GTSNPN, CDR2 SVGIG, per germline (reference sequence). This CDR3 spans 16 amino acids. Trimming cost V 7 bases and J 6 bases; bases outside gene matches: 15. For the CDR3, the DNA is TGTGCCTTGACTACTGGATTCGGCGGGGGGGCCGGGGAGCTGTTTTTT. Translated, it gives CALTTGFGGGAGELFF.

The DNA of the CDR3 is TGTGCCAGCAGGTTGGACAGGGCCTATAATTCACCCCTCCACTTT. Protein sequence: CASRLDRAYNSPLHF. The chain joins TRBV6-5 to TRBJ1-6; 8 bases are shared with TRBD1. Germline V gene sequence: CDR1 MNHEY, CDR2 SVGAGI. CDR3 size: 15 residues. With V trimmed by 6 bases and J by 2 bases, 3 bases remained unmatched.

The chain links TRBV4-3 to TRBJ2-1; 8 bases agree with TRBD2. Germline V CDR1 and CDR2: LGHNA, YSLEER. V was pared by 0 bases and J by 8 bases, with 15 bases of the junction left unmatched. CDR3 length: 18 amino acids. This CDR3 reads CASSQDLIGAGVTDEQFF. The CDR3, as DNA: TGCGCCAGCAGCCAAGACCTCATTGGAGCGGGAGTTACGGATGAGCAGTTCTTC.

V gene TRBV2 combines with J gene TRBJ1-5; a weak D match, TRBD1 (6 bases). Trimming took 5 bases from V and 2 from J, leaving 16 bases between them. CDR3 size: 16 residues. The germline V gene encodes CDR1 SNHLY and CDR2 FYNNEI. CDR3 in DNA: TGTGCCAGCAGTCCCTCCGGGACATATCGCAATCAGCCCCAGCATTTT. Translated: CASSPSGTYRNQPQHF.

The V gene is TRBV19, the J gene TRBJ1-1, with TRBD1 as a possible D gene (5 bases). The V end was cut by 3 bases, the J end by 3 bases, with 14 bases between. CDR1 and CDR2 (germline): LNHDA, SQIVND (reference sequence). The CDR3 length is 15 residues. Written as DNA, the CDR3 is TGTGCCAGTAGTATTTATGAGGGGAGGGACACTGAAGCTTTCTTT. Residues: CASSIYEGRDTEAFF.

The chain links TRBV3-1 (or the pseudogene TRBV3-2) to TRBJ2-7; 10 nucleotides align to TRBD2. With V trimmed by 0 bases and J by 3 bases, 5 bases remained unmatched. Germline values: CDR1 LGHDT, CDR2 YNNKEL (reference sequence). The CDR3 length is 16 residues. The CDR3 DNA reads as TGTGCCAGCAGCCAAGACAGGACTAGCGGTTACTACGAGCAGTACTTC. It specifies CASSQDRTSGYYEQYF.

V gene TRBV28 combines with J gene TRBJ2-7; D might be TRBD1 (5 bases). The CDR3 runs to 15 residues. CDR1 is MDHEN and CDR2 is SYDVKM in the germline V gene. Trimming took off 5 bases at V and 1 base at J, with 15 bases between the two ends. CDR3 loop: CASSPGHKLSYEQYF. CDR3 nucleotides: TGTGCCAGCAGTCCCGGACATAAACTTTCCTACGAGCAGTACTTC.

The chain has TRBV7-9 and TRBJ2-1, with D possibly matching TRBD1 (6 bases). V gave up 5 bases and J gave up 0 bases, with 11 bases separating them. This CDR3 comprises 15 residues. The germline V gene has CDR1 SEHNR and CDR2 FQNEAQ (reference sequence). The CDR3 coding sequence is TGTGCCAGCAGCCAACAGGGAAGCTCCTACAATGAGCAGTTCTTC. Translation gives CASSQQGSSYNEQFF. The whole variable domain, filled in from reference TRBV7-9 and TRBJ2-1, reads DTGVSQNPRHKITKRGQNVTFRCDPISEHNRLYWYRQTLGQGPEFLTYFQNEAQLEKSRLLSDRFSAERPKGSFSTLEIQRTEQGDSAMYLCASSQQGSSYNEQFFGPGTRLTVL.

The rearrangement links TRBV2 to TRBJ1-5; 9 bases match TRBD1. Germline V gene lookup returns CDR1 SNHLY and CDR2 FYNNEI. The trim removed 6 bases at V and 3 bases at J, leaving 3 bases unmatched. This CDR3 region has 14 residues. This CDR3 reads CASSGQGLNQPQHF. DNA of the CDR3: TGTGCCAGCAGCGGACAGGGGCTCAATCAGCCCCAGCATTTT.

CDR3 sequence (DNA): TGTGCCAGCTCAACGGGACAGATTGCAACTAATGAAAAACTGTTTTTT. As protein: CASSTGQIATNEKLFF. J is TRBJ1-4 and V is TRBV18; 7 bases match TRBD1. V shed 5 bases, J shed 0 bases, and the junction held 6 bases outside the gene matches. The CDR3 is made up of 16 amino acids. CDR1 is KGHSH and CDR2 is LQKENI in the germline V gene.

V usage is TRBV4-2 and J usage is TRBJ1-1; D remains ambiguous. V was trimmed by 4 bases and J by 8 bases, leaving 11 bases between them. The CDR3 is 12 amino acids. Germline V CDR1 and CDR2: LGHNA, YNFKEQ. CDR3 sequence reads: CASSLTSAEAFF. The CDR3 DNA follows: TGTGCCAGCAGCCTTACGAGCGCAGAAGCTTTCTTT.

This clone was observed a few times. The CDR3 region has the DNA TGTGCCAGCAGCTTGAACGGGGGGCCATACTACGAGCAGTACTTC. Amino acids: CASSLNGGPYYEQYF. This chain uses TRBV7-3 with TRBJ2-7; maybe TRBD2 (7 bases). The V end lost 3 bases, the J end lost 3 bases, and 15 bases lay between the germline ends. Germline V gives CDR1 SGHTA, CDR2 FQGTGA. CDR3 size: 15 residues.

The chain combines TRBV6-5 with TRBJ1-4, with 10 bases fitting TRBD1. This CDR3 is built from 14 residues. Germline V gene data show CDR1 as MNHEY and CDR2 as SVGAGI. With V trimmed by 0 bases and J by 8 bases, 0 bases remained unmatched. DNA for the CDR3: TGTGCCAGCAGTTACTCGGACAGGGGGGAAAAACTGTTTTTT. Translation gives CASSYSDRGEKLFF.

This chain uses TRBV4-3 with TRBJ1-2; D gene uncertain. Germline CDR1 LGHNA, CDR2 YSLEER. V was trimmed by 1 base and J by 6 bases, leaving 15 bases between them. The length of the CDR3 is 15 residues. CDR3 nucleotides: TGCGCCAGCAGCCAAGCGGCCGGGAACTTCCATGGCTACACCTTC. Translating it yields CASSQAAGNFHGYTF.